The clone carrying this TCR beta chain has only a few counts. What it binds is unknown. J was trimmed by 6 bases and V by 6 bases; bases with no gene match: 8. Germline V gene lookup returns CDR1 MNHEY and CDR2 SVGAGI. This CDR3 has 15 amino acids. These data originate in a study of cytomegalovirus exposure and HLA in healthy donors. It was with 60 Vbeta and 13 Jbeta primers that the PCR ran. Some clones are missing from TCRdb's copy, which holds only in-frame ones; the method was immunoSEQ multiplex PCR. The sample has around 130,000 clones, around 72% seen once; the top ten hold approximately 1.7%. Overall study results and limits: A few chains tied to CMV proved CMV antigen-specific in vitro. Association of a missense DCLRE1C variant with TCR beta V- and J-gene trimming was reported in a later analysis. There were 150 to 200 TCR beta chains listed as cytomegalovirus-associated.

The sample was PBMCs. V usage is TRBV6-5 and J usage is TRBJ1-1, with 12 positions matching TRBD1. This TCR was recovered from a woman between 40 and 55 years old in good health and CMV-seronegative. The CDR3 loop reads CASSDGTGGASEAFF. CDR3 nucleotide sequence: TGTGCCAGCAGCGACGGGACAGGGGGCGCGTCTGAAGCTTTCTTT.